These T cell receptor beta chains were read from a single sample in a study of control samples from healthy donors and cancer patients. Produced via immunoSEQ multiplex PCR; TCRdb's table is partial and in-frame only. Among tens of thousands of clones listed, roughly nine tenths were seen once. Sequencing was done on a sample of blood. These receptors all come from a woman between 50 and 59 years old in good health. The CDR3 runs from the conserved cysteine through the conserved F or W. Fields, in order: clone size, CDR3 length, V gene, D gene, J gene, CDR3 DNA, CDR3 protein. D genes are given only for firm matches. Clone size, where shown, is once, few, many, or a class for clones that have expanded.

-	15	TRBV7-8	TRBD1	TRBJ1-1	TGTGCCAGCAGCTCCAGAGACAGGGGGCTCCCTGAAGCTTTCTTT	CASSSRDRGLPEAFF
once	15	TRBV27	-	TRBJ1-2	TGTGCCAGCAGTTCCTACCACTTGGGGCCTGGAGGCTACACCTTC	CASSSYHLGPGGYTF
-	16	TRBV13	TRBD2	TRBJ2-5	TGTGCCAGCAGCTTTCGTACTAGCGGGGGGGCAGAGACCCAGTACTTC	CASSFRTSGGAETQYF
-	11	TRBV6-6	-	TRBJ2-7	TGTGCCAGCAGTGACAGATACGAGCAGTACTTC	CASSDRYEQYF
-	16	TRBV7-9	TRBD2	TRBJ2-5	TGTGCCAGCAGCCAGGGACTAGCGGGGGTTCAAGAGACCCAGTACTTC	CASSQGLAGVQETQYF
-	12	TRBV15	-	TRBJ2-5	TGTGCCACCAGCAGAGATCGGCAGACCCAGTACTTC	CATSRDRQTQYF
once	13	TRBV30	TRBD1	TRBJ1-4	TGTGCCTGGAGTGTTGGGGGGACAGCTAAACTGTTTTTT	CAWSVGGTAKLFF
-	12	TRBV3-1/TRBV3-2	-	TRBJ1-2	TGTGCCAGCACTTCGGCTAACTATGGCTACACCTTC	CASTSANYGYTF
-	14	TRBV28	TRBD2	TRBJ2-7	TGTGCCAGCAGGGGACTAGCGGGGAACTACGAGCAGTACTTC	CASRGLAGNYEQYF
-	12	TRBV3-1/TRBV3-2	-	TRBJ1-6	TGTGCCAGCAGCCAAGAAGGATCACCCCTCCACTTT	CASSQEGSPLHF
-	15	TRBV5-1	-	TRBJ1-3	TGCGCCAGCAGCTTGGCAGGTTCTTCTGGAAACACCATATATTTT	CASSLAGSSGNTIYF
-	14	TRBV5-8	-	TRBJ2-7	TGTGCCAGCAGTCCGGCTCCGGGGCCCTACGAGCAGTACTTC	CASSPAPGPYEQYF
-	16	TRBV28	-	TRBJ1-5	TGTGCCAGCAGTCCTCTAGACAGATATAGCAATCAGCCCCAGCATTTT	CASSPLDRYSNQPQHF
-	13	TRBV2	-	TRBJ2-1	TGTGCCAGCAGTATTGGGTCCTACAATGAGCAGTTCTTC	CASSIGSYNEQFF
-	16	TRBV9	TRBD2	TRBJ2-5	TGTGCCAGCAGCGCGGGACTAGCGGGGGGCCAAGAGACCCAGTACTTC	CASSAGLAGGQETQYF
-	15	TRBV7-3	-	TRBJ2-7	TGTGCCAGCAGCTTAATACTTGCGGGGAGGAACGAGCAGTACTTC	CASSLILAGRNEQYF
-	17	TRBV7-6	-	TRBJ2-2	TGTGCCAGCAGCTCCTTTGTAAGGGCAGGGACCACCGGGGAGCTGTTTTTT	CASSSFVRAGTTGELFF
-	14	TRBV2	TRBD1	TRBJ1-5	TGTGCCAGCAGTCTGGGACAGGGGGAACAGCCCCAGCATTTT	CASSLGQGEQPQHF
-	16	TRBV18	TRBD1	TRBJ1-5	TGTGCCAGCTCACCACCGCGGGACAGGGGGAAGCAGCCCCAGCATTTT	CASSPPRDRGKQPQHF
-	14	TRBV7-9	-	TRBJ1-1	TGTGCCTGCCAGCCCACAACGTTGAACACTGAAGCTTTCTTT	CACQPTTLNTEAFF
-	16	TRBV7-8	-	TRBJ2-1	TGTGCCAGCATCACAGGTCAGGGGTTCCCCTACAATGAGCAGTTCTTC	CASITGQGFPYNEQFF
few	14	TRBV11-2	-	TRBJ2-3	TGTGCCAGCAGCTTATCATCTAGCACAGATACGCAGTATTTT	CASSLSSSTDTQYF
-	13	TRBV28	TRBD1	TRBJ2-1	TGTGCCAGCAGTGTGACAGGGGTCAATGAGCAGTTCTTC	CASSVTGVNEQFF
-	13	TRBV6-5	TRBD1	TRBJ2-7	TGTGCCATACTGACAGGGGCCCCCTACGAGCAGTACTTC	CAILTGAPYEQYF
-	17	TRBV4-3	TRBD1	TRBJ1-3	TGCGCCAGCAGCCAAGTGGCGGACAGGGGGCACGGGAACACCATATATTTT	CASSQVADRGHGNTIYF
-	12	TRBV13	-	TRBJ1-3	TGTGCCAGCAGCCACACTGGAAACACCATATATTTT	CASSHTGNTIYF
-	13	TRBV10-3	TRBD1	TRBJ2-7	TGTGCCACCACCGGACAGGGGGGAGTCGAGCAGTACTTC	CATTGQGGVEQYF
-	17	TRBV5-6	-	TRBJ1-1	TGTGCCAGCAGCCCCAACCCGGGACCACCCCAGGGGACTGAAGCTTTCTTT	CASSPNPGPPQGTEAFF
once	12	TRBV7-8	TRBD1	TRBJ2-3	TGTGCCAGCAGACAGGGGGGAAATACGCAGTATTTT	CASRQGGNTQYF
-	14	TRBV7-9	-	TRBJ1-4	TGTGCCAGCAGCTTAAGGGGGGACGGCGAAAAACTGTTTTTT	CASSLRGDGEKLFF
-	13	TRBV12-3/TRBV12-4	-	TRBJ1-5	TGTGCCAGCAGTCCAACAGGGCATCAGCCCCAGCATTTT	CASSPTGHQPQHF
once	13	TRBV28	-	TRBJ1-1	TGTGCCAGCAGTTCGGGAGGGTACACTGAAGCTTTCTTT	CASSSGGYTEAFF
-	16	TRBV7-3	TRBD1	TRBJ1-1	TGTGCCAGCAGCCCAACAGGGACAGGGTTTGCGACTGAAGCTTTCTTT	CASSPTGTGFATEAFF
-	14	TRBV2	-	TRBJ1-5	TGTGCCAGCGTCGACAGGATTAGCAATCAGCCCCAGCATTTT	CASVDRISNQPQHF
-	15	TRBV11-1	TRBD1	TRBJ2-3	TGTGCCAGCAGCTTAGAGACAGGGGTCGCAGATACGCAGTATTTT	CASSLETGVADTQYF
-	12	TRBV7-9	-	TRBJ2-3	TGTGCCAGCAGCTTTGGTGGAGATACGCAGTATTTT	CASSFGGDTQYF
-	14	TRBV10-3	TRBD1	TRBJ1-5	TGTGCCATCAGCGACAGGGGGCATGGTCAGCCCCAGCATTTT	CAISDRGHGQPQHF
-	14	TRBV3-1/TRBV3-2	-	TRBJ2-7	TGTGCCAGCAGCCAAGTGTTTAATAGCTACGAGCAGTACTTC	CASSQVFNSYEQYF
-	15	TRBV7-2	-	TRBJ1-3	TGTGCCAGCGCACCAGGGAGGGAGGCTGGAAACACCATATATTTT	CASAPGREAGNTIYF
-	19	TRBV19	-	TRBJ1-3	TGTGCCAGTAGTTCACCTCCGGGACACAGAGGACCCTCTGGAAACACCATATATTTT	CASSSPPGHRGPSGNTIYF
few	13	TRBV28	-	TRBJ1-5	TGTGCCAGCAGTCCTCCCGGGGTGCAGCCCCAGCATTTT	CASSPPGVQPQHF
-	12	TRBV3-1/TRBV3-2	TRBD1	TRBJ2-7	TGTGCCAGCAGCCCGACAGGGAACGAGCAGTACTTC	CASSPTGNEQYF
-	14	TRBV7-7	TRBD1	TRBJ2-7	TGTGCCAGCAGCCCCCGACAGGGACCATACGAGCAGTACTTC	CASSPRQGPYEQYF
-	15	TRBV6-4	TRBD2	TRBJ2-1	TGTGCCAGCAGTAGCGGGGGGGCTGAAGCCAATGAGCAGTTCTTC	CASSSGGAEANEQFF
-	15	TRBV7-3	-	TRBJ2-5	TGTGCCAGCACCCCGACTGGAGGGGGGCACGAGACCCAGTACTTC	CASTPTGGGHETQYF
-	16	TRBV27	-	TRBJ1-2	TGTGCCAGCAGTTTATCAACGGGGGGGACTAACTATGGCTACACCTTC	CASSLSTGGTNYGYTF
-	14	TRBV5-1	-	TRBJ1-2	TGCGCCAGCAGCTTTGTCGACAGTAACTATGGCTACACCTTC	CASSFVDSNYGYTF
-	18	TRBV4-3	TRBD1	TRBJ2-1	TGCGCCAGCAGCCAAGAGATGTGGCGGACAGGGTCCTACAATGAGCAGTTCTTC	CASSQEMWRTGSYNEQFF
-	12	TRBV2	-	TRBJ1-2	TGTGCCAGCGCCAGGCCTACCGATGGCTACACCTTC	CASARPTDGYTF
-	15	TRBV10-2	TRBD1	TRBJ2-3	TGCGCCAGCAGTGAGTCGGACAGGAGCACAGATACGCAGTATTTT	CASSESDRSTDTQYF
-	13	TRBV19	TRBD1	TRBJ1-2	TGTGCCAGTACGCCGACAGGGGGTCGAGGCTACACCTTC	CASTPTGGRGYTF
-	16	TRBV7-2	-	TRBJ1-2	TGTGCCAGCAGCTTATCGTCCAGGGGAAAGGGGTATGGCTACACCTTC	CASSLSSRGKGYGYTF
-	16	TRBV4-3	-	TRBJ1-5	TGCGCCAGCAGCCAAGATCTGGCAGGGGTCGGTCAGCCCCAGCATTTT	CASSQDLAGVGQPQHF
-	10	TRBV20-1	-	TRBJ2-7	TGCAGTGCTAGTTTTGACGAGCAGTACTTC	CSASFDEQYF
-	16	TRBV9	-	TRBJ2-5	TGTGCCAGCAGCGTAGCTACAGGGCGAGGGCAAGAGACCCAGTACTTC	CASSVATGRGQETQYF
-	12	TRBV6-6	TRBD1	TRBJ1-1	TGTGCCAGCAGCTCTGGACAGGGCGGCGCTTTCTTT	CASSSGQGGAFF
-	13	TRBV6-4	-	TRBJ2-1	TGTGCCAGCAGTGCTGGGACACCTAATGAGCAGTTCTTC	CASSAGTPNEQFF